This passage covers 18 T cell receptor beta chains from one sample sequenced in a study of blood T cell repertoires in COVID-19. The table came from immunoSEQ multiplex PCR; TCRdb's copy has only in-frame clones and leaves some out. This sample has about 240,000 clones, with about 70% found just once. Sequenced material: peripheral blood. The receptors come from a woman of 80 years or more with acute or convalescent COVID-19.

The chain carries TRBV4-3 and TRBJ1-2, with a possible D match to TRBD1 (5 bases). Trimming pared 0 bases from V and 4 bases from J, leaving 15 bases between. The CDR3 loop spans 16 amino acids. Germline V CDR1 and CDR2: LGHNA, YSLEER. As DNA, the CDR3 is TGCGCCAGCAGCCAAGATTCATTCGGGGGGACCTATGGCTACACCTTC. Its protein product is CASSQDSFGGTYGYTF.

The chain employs TRBV19 and TRBJ2-7, with a possible D match to TRBD2 (5 bases). V was trimmed by 4 bases and J by 4 bases, leaving 11 bases between them. This CDR3 has 13 amino acids. Per the germline V gene, CDR1 is LNHDA and CDR2 is SQIVND (reference sequence). The CDR3 protein is CASSTGGGYEQYF. The CDR3 nucleotides read TGTGCCAGTAGTACAGGAGGAGGATACGAGCAGTACTTC. Using reference TRBV19 and TRBJ2-7 for the parts outside the CDR3, the full variable domain is DGGITQSPKYLFRKEGQNVTLSCEQNLNHDAMYWYRQDPGQGLRLIYYSQIVNDFQKGDIAEGYSVSREKKESFPLTVTSAQKNPTAFYLCASSTGGGYEQYFGPGTRLTVT.

This chain joins TRBV3-1 (or the pseudogene TRBV3-2) and TRBJ1-5, with 7 bases fitting TRBD1. The V and J ends lost 0 bases and 2 bases, in that order; junction bases with no gene match: 1. Germline V lookup: CDR1 LGHDT, CDR2 YNNKEL (reference sequence). The CDR3 runs 15 residues. The CDR3 protein is CASSQDQGGNQPQHF. The DNA of the CDR3 is TGTGCCAGCAGCCAAGATCAGGGGGGCAATCAGCCCCAGCATTTT.

The V call is TRBV14, the J call TRBJ2-1, with 13 bases lining up with TRBD2. Germline values: CDR1 SGHDN, CDR2 FVKESK. The CDR3 has 18 residues. Losses at the gene ends were 1 base for V and 7 bases for J; bases not matched to a gene: 10. The CDR3 region is CASSQVTSGRARDNEQFF. CDR3 DNA: TGTGCCAGCAGCCAAGTTACTAGCGGGAGGGCCAGGGATAATGAGCAGTTCTTC.

The chain couples TRBV19 to TRBJ1-4; D is ambiguous. Germline V gene sequence: CDR1 LNHDA, CDR2 SQIVND (reference sequence). V shed 4 bases and J shed 7 bases, with 13 bases lying between them. The CDR3 is 14 amino acids. In nucleotides, the CDR3 is TGTGCCAGTAGTAACCCTCAGAGGAGTGAAAAACTGTTTTTT. It encodes CASSNPQRSEKLFF.

This clone was detected only a few times. The chain carries TRBV30 and TRBJ1-5; D might be TRBD1 (6 bases). The CDR3 runs to 12 residues. CDR1 is GTSNPN, CDR2 SVGIG, per germline (reference sequence). The V and J ends lost 5 bases and 7 bases respectively, with 12 bases between them. The DNA of the CDR3 is TGTGCCTGGGGACAGATTAACCAGCCCCAGCATTTT. Amino acid sequence: CAWGQINQPQHF.

The chain combines TRBV4-1 with TRBJ2-3; D is unclear. Germline CDR1 is MGHRA and CDR2 is YSYEKL. Trimming removed 0 bases at V and 5 bases at J, with 12 bases between. This CDR3 region has 15 residues. Here the CDR3 reads CASSQDLSARDTQYF. The CDR3 DNA reads as TGCGCCAGCAGCCAAGATCTGTCAGCGAGAGATACGCAGTATTTT.

The chain employs TRBV18 and TRBJ1-1; no clear D. CDR3 length: 14 residues. Germline V lookup: CDR1 KGHSH, CDR2 LQKENI. Trimming left V 4 bases short and J 1 base short, with 10 bases between. The CDR3 DNA follows: TGTGCCAGCTCACTACTCCAGGAGAACACTGAAGCTTTCTTT. Translation: CASSLLQENTEAFF.

V usage is TRBV6-1 and J usage is TRBJ2-7; D is unresolved. Looked up from germline, CDR1 is MNHNS and CDR2 is SASEGT. This CDR3 is 15 amino acids long. V dropped 1 base and J dropped 3 bases, with 13 bases sitting between them. CDR3 sequence: CASSEGIQPSYEQYF. CDR3 DNA sequence: TGTGCCAGCAGTGAAGGGATACAGCCCAGCTACGAGCAGTACTTC.

Comments on this clone: Other DNA sequences from this sample encode an identical CDR3 as well. This chain links TRBV20-1 with TRBJ2-7; D ambiguous. The CDR3 contains 9 residues. The V gene's germline CDR1 is DFQATT and CDR2 SNEGSKA (reference sequence). Trimming pared 6 bases from V and 6 bases from J, leaving 6 bases between. The CDR3 coding sequence is TGCAGTGCAGGAGTCGAGCAGTACTTC. This sequence encodes CSAGVEQYF.

This chain links TRBV7-8 with TRBJ2-1; D might be TRBD1 (5 bases). The length of the CDR3 is 15 residues. Trimming took 1 base from V and 5 from J, leaving 12 bases between them. CDR1 SGHVS and CDR2 FQNEAQ come from the germline V gene. As DNA, the CDR3 is TGTGCCAGCAGCTTAGTAAGGGGTCAGGACAATGAGCAGTTCTTC. Residues: CASSLVRGQDNEQFF.

The genes are TRBV19 and TRBJ1-2; TRBD1 is a possible D gene (6 bases). The CDR3 is made up of 14 amino acids. Germline V gene data show CDR1 as LNHDA and CDR2 as SQIVND (reference sequence). V was cut by 5 bases and J by 4 bases, with 14 bases left in between. CDR3 sequence reads: CASSPSGAPYGYTF. The CDR3 DNA is TGTGCCAGTAGTCCCTCAGGGGCCCCCTATGGCTACACCTTC.

The rearrangement joins TRBV3-1 (or the pseudogene TRBV3-2) to TRBJ2-3; possible D gene TRBD2, 6 bases. Per germline, CDR1 LGHDT and CDR2 YNNKEL (reference sequence). This CDR3 is built from 14 residues. Deletions cut 2 bases from V and 3 bases from J, with 9 bases between. CDR3 nucleotides: TGTGCCAGCAGCCAACCGGGGGTAACAGATACGCAGTATTTT. Its protein is CASSQPGVTDTQYF.

The chain employs TRBV29-1 and TRBJ2-7; TRBD1 might be the D (6 bases). Germline CDR1 SQVTM, CDR2 ANQGSEA. This CDR3 has 11 amino acids. V was trimmed by 5 bases and J by 4 bases, leaving 9 bases between them. DNA of the CDR3: TGCAGCGTTAGGACAGCGTACGAGCAGTACTTC. Translated: CSVRTAYEQYF.

The chain joins TRBV9 to TRBJ2-1; 9 bases agree with TRBD1. V gave up 4 bases and J gave up 3 bases; unmatched junction bases: 5. Germline lookup yields CDR1 SGDLS and CDR2 YYNGEE. This CDR3 spans 15 amino acids. The CDR3 region has the DNA TGTGCCAGCAGCTTCGGGACAGGGAGCTACAATGAGCAGTTCTTC. Residues: CASSFGTGSYNEQFF.

The J gene is TRBJ2-3, the V gene TRBV3-1 (or the pseudogene TRBV3-2), with D hard to call. The CDR3 spans 13 residues. V was pared by 0 bases and J by 5 bases, with 6 bases between. Germline lookup yields CDR1 LGHDT and CDR2 YNNKEL (reference sequence). The CDR3 DNA sequence: TGTGCCAGCAGCCAAGATCGGTTAGATACGCAGTATTTT. Amino acid sequence: CASSQDRLDTQYF.

The chain uses TRBV11-2 and TRBJ2-3; D is ambiguous. V lost 1 base to trimming and J lost 5 bases, with 10 bases between them. CDR1 and CDR2 from the germline V gene are SGHAT and FQNNGV. This CDR3 spans 14 amino acids. CDR3 protein: CASSLGPRGDTQYF. CDR3 bases: TGTGCCAGCAGCTTAGGCCCCAGAGGAGATACGCAGTATTTT.

J is TRBJ2-1 and V is TRBV5-1; 10 nucleotides match TRBD2. Germline CDR1 reads SGHRS; CDR2 reads YFSETQ. V trimming: 4 bases; J trimming: 6 bases; junction bases outside the gene matches: 7. The CDR3 totals 15 residues. The CDR3 bases are TGCGCCAGCAGCCCACAAGCGGGAGGGCCCAATGAGCAGTTCTTC. Amino acids: CASSPQAGGPNEQFF.